The clone carrying this TCR beta chain showed up many times. Its antigen is as yet unknown. CDR1 SGDLS and CDR2 YYNGEE come from the germline V gene. This CDR3 region has 15 residues. Trimming cost V 0 bases and J 1 base, with 10 bases left between them. Amplified TCR beta CDR3 regions were obtained using RNA transcripts as template. First-round RT-PCR with HTBI primers preceded a second-round multiplex PCR. One entry per CDR3 protein results from TCRdb running MiXCR on the multiplex PCR reads. The sample consists of a few hundred thousand distinct CDR3 sequences, around 18% of them appearing once. This entry comes from a study of Graves' ophthalmopathy and Graves' hyperthyroidism. Whole-study context: Ahead of any treatment, peripheral blood was obtained at the initial diagnosis.

Diagnosis was based on clinical symptoms, serum thyroxine, TRAb, thyroid ultrasound and orbital computed tomography. Overall study results and limits: Ophthalmopathy progression prediction by the model yielded a sensitivity of more than 60% and a specificity of 72.22%.

Material: peripheral blood. The V and J genes are TRBV9 and TRBJ1-1; D might be TRBD1 (5 bases). The TCR sequence derives from a woman between 18 and 29 years old with Graves' ophthalmopathy. The CDR3 region is CASSVEGAANTEAFF. For the CDR3, the DNA is TGTGCCAGCAGCGTAGAAGGGGCAGCGAACACTGAAGCTTTCTTT.